The 19 T cell receptor beta chains given below trace back to one sample, sequenced in a study of cytomegalovirus exposure and HLA in healthy donors. It was with 60 Vbeta and 13 Jbeta primers that the PCR ran. TCRdb keeps only in-frame clones here, not all; method: immunoSEQ multiplex PCR. The data hold about 150,000 clones, with more than 55% observed a single time. Material for sequencing was PBMCs. Receptor source: a woman aged 55-75 years in good health and CMV-seronegative.

This clone showed up just a few times. CDR3 coding DNA: TGTGCCAGTAGCACCCAGGGACAGGCTAATACGCAGTATTTT. Translation gives CASSTQGQANTQYF. V usage is TRBV19 and J usage is TRBJ2-3; 8 bases are a match to TRBD1. After removal of 6 bases from V and 7 bases from J, the junction contained 9 bases not matched to a gene. Germline values: CDR1 LNHDA, CDR2 SQIVND (reference sequence). The CDR3 is 14 amino acids. The full variable domain, its missing parts supplied by reference TRBV19 and TRBJ2-3, is DGGITQSPKYLFRKEGQNVTLSCEQNLNHDAMYWYRQDPGQGLRLIYYSQIVNDFQKGDIAEGYSVSREKKESFPLTVTSAQKNPTAFYLCASSTQGQANTQYFGPGTRLTVL.

The V and J genes are TRBV7-9 and TRBJ1-1; TRBD1 is a possible D gene (6 bases). The germline gives CDR1 SEHNR, CDR2 FQNEAQ (reference sequence). Trimming cost V 10 bases and J 2 bases, with 17 bases left between them. The length of the CDR3 is 14 residues. CDR3 nucleotide sequence: TGTGCCACCCGATTCGGCAGGGGAAACACTGAAGCTTTCTTT. It encodes CATRFGRGNTEAFF.

The chain has TRBV7-2 and TRBJ2-3; tentatively, D is TRBD1 (6 bases). Germline-derived CDR1 and CDR2 are SGHTA and FQGNSA. Trimming stripped 0 bases from V and 2 bases from J, with 9 bases between. The CDR3 spans 15 residues. The CDR3 here is CASSLAGAPTDTQYF. CDR3 nucleotide sequence: TGTGCCAGCAGCTTAGCGGGGGCGCCCACAGATACGCAGTATTTT.

The gene calls are TRBV28 and TRBJ1-1, with D unclear. This CDR3 region has 12 residues. Germline assignment: CDR1 MDHEN and CDR2 SYDVKM. The germline V and J ends were trimmed by 6 bases and 6 bases, with 11 bases remaining between them. Here the CDR3 DNA reads TGTGCCAGCAGCGAGGGTCGGGCTGAAGCTTTCTTT. Protein sequence: CASSEGRAEAFF. Full variable domain (missing parts from reference TRBV28 and TRBJ1-1): DVKVTQSSRYLVKRTGEKVFLECVQDMDHENMFWYRQDPGLGLRLIYFSYDVKMKEKGDIPEGYSVSREKKERFSLILESASTNQTSMYLCASSEGRAEAFFGQGTRLTVV.

This clone was counted only a few times. The chain recombines TRBV28 with TRBJ2-1; TRBD1 matches 7 bases. V was pared by 6 bases and J by 8 bases, with 16 bases of the junction left unmatched. Germline CDR1 and CDR2: MDHEN and SYDVKM. The CDR3 extends over 16 amino acids. The CDR3 loop reads CASRRPPRQGDDEQFF. CDR3 coding DNA: TGTGCCAGCAGAAGACCCCCCAGGCAGGGGGACGATGAGCAGTTCTTC.

This chain links TRBV6-4 with TRBJ2-3; 7 positions match TRBD2. Germline trimming cut 9 bases from V and 1 base from J; bases unmatched to any gene: 13. Germline-derived CDR1 and CDR2 are MRHNA and SNTAGT. This CDR3 has 16 residues. In nucleotides, the CDR3 is TGTGCCAGTGCGGCCACAGCGGGGTCCCGCACAGATACGCAGTATTTT. Residues: CASAATAGSRTDTQYF.

The V gene is TRBV19, the J gene TRBJ2-1, with D possibly TRBD1 on 6 matching bases. CDR3 length: 16 amino acids. V was clipped by 5 bases and J by 0 bases, with 14 bases between them. CDR1 and CDR2 from the germline V gene are LNHDA and SQIVND (reference sequence). The CDR3 here is CASSSRTGSSYNEQFF. The CDR3, as DNA: TGTGCCAGTAGTTCAAGAACAGGGAGCTCCTACAATGAGCAGTTCTTC.

The rearrangement links TRBV19 to TRBJ1-6; D might be TRBD1 (6 bases). The germline gives CDR1 LNHDA, CDR2 SQIVND (reference sequence). The CDR3 is 14 amino acids. V dropped 9 bases and J dropped 6 bases, with 15 bases sitting between them. Here the CDR3 reads CASTTGRGNSPLHF. In DNA form, the CDR3 reads TGTGCCAGCACGACGGGCAGGGGTAATTCACCCCTCCACTTT.

J is TRBJ2-2 and V is TRBV9, with 7 bases lining up with TRBD2. V shed 3 bases and J 0 bases; nucleotides not matched to a gene: 8. The CDR3 extends over 17 amino acids. Germline CDR1 is SGDLS and CDR2 is YYNGEE. CDR3 in DNA: TGTGCCAGCAGCGGACTAGCCGCAACCCCGAACACCGGGGAGCTGTTTTTT. It translates to CASSGLAATPNTGELFF.

The chain uses TRBV28 and TRBJ1-2; a weak D match, TRBD1 (5 bases). CDR1 is MDHEN and CDR2 is SYDVKM in the germline V gene. Trimming took 2 bases from V and 3 from J, leaving 10 bases between them. This CDR3 contains 14 residues. The DNA of the CDR3 is TGTGCCAGCAGTTTAGCAGGGAATGACTATGGCTACACCTTC. Residues: CASSLAGNDYGYTF.

This clone came up once. The rearrangement joins TRBV6-1 to TRBJ1-4; weak D call: TRBD1 (5 bases). The CDR3 has 15 residues. Trimming pared 0 bases from V and 8 bases from J, leaving 13 bases between. Germline CDR1 and CDR2: MNHNS and SASEGT. The CDR3 reads CASSEARVVGEKLFF. CDR3 DNA sequence: TGTGCCAGCAGTGAAGCCAGGGTGGTTGGGGAAAAACTGTTTTTT.

The genes are TRBV9 and TRBJ2-2; TRBD2 is a possible D gene (5 bases). V lost 2 bases to trimming and J lost 5 bases, with 10 bases between them. The CDR3 spans 14 residues. Germline V gene data show CDR1 as SGDLS and CDR2 as YYNGEE. CDR3 amino acids: CASSVSLGTGELFF. CDR3 DNA: TGTGCCAGCAGCGTTTCACTAGGGACCGGGGAGCTGTTTTTT.

The V and J genes are TRBV11-2 and TRBJ2-2; weak D call: TRBD2 (6 bases). Germline V gene lookup returns CDR1 SGHAT and CDR2 FQNNGV. The CDR3 has 15 amino acids. The germline V and J ends were trimmed by 2 bases and 5 bases, with 12 bases remaining between them. The CDR3, as DNA: TGTGCCAGCAGCTTAACGGCGGGATGGACCGGGGAGCTGTTTTTT. Translated: CASSLTAGWTGELFF.

The chain couples TRBV27 to TRBJ1-1, with TRBD1 matching over 7 bases. This CDR3 spans 15 amino acids. Per the germline V gene, CDR1 is MNHEY and CDR2 is SMNVEV (reference sequence). With 5 bases clipped from V and 0 bases from J, the junction kept 6 bases outside the gene matches. The chain's CDR3 is CASSPQTGLNTEAFF. The CDR3 DNA is TGTGCCAGCAGTCCCCAGACAGGGTTGAACACTGAAGCTTTCTTT.

There are a few counts of this clone. The chain has TRBV9 and TRBJ1-6; D not resolved. Germline assignment: CDR1 SGDLS and CDR2 YYNGEE. The CDR3 covers 16 residues. Trimming left V 3 bases short and J 0 bases short, with 10 bases between. CDR3 sequence (DNA): TGTGCCAGCAGCGGCCCGGGGAGCTCCTATAATTCACCCCTCCACTTT. Translating gives CASSGPGSSYNSPLHF.

The chain recombines TRBV27 with TRBJ2-1; 12 bases match TRBD2. Unmatched junction bases numbered 7, after V lost 3 bases and J lost 4 bases. The CDR3 is 17 amino acids. Germline V gene data show CDR1 as MNHEY and CDR2 as SMNVEV (reference sequence). CDR3 sequence reads: CASSLATSGGLYNEQFF. The CDR3 DNA sequence: TGTGCCAGCAGTTTGGCGACTAGCGGGGGACTTTACAATGAGCAGTTCTTC.

The gene calls are TRBV10-2 and TRBJ2-7, with D unclear. The CDR3 has 11 amino acids. Between the trimmed V and J ends, which lost 4 bases and 4 bases, there was a span of 5 bases. CDR1 WSHSY and CDR2 SAAADI come from the germline V gene. CDR3 DNA sequence: TGCGCCAGCAGTGCCGGTTACGAGCAGTACTTC. It yields the protein CASSAGYEQYF.

The gene calls are TRBV2 and TRBJ2-6; D is possibly TRBD1 (6 bases). Trimming removed 4 bases at V and 2 bases at J, with 9 bases between. Germline CDR1 reads SNHLY; CDR2 reads FYNNEI. The CDR3 totals 15 residues. CDR3 nucleotides: TGTGCCAGCAGTGTTACAGGGACTGGGGCCAACGTCCTGACTTTC. It codes for CASSVTGTGANVLTF.

The chain employs TRBV7-8 and TRBJ2-1; D call uncertain. The CDR3 consists of 13 residues. V was pared by 6 bases and J by 6 bases, with 12 bases between. Germline V gene data show CDR1 as SGHVS and CDR2 as FQNEAQ. The CDR3 is CASRKLVRNEQFF. In DNA, the CDR3 is TGTGCCAGCAGAAAGCTAGTACGCAATGAGCAGTTCTTC.